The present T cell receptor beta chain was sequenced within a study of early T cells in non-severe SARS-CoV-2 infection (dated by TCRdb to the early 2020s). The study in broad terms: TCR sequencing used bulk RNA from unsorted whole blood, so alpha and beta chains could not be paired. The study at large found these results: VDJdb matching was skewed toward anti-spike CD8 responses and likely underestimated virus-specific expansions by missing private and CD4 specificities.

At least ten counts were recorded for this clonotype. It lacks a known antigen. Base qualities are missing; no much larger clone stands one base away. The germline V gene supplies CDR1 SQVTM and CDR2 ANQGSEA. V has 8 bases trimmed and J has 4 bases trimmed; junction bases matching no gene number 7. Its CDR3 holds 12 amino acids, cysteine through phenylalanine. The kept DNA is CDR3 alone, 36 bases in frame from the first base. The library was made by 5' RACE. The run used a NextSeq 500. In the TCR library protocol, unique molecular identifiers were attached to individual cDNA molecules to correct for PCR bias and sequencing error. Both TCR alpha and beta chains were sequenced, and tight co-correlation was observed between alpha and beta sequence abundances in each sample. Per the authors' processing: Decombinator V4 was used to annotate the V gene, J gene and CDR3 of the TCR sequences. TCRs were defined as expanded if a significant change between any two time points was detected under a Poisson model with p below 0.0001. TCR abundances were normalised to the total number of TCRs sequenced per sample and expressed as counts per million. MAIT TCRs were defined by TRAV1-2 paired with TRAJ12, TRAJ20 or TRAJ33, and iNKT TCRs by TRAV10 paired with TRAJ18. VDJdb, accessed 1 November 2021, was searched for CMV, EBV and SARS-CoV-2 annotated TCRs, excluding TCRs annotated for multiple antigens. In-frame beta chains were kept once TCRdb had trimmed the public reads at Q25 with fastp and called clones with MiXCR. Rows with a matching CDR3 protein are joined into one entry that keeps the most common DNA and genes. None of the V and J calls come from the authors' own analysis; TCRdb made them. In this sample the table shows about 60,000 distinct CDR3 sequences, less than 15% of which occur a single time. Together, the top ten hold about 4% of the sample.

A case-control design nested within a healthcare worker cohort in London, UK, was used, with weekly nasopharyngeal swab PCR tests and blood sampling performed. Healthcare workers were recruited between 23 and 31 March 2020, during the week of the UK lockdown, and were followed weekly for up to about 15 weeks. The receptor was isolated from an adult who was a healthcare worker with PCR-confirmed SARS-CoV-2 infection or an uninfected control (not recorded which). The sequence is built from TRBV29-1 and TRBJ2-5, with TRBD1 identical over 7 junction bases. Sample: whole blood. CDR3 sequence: CSFETGSETQYF. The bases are TGCAGCTTCGAGACAGGGTCAGAGACCCAGTACTTC.